The T cell receptor beta chain described here comes from a study of neurological immune-mediated disorders. Study-level findings and limits: HTLV-1-associated myelopathy ranked highest for TCR clonal expansion and multiple sclerosis lowest, beneath healthy controls.

Via MiXCR, TCRdb re-called the 5' RACE reads, giving one row per CDR3 protein. The sample has more than 35,000 distinct CDR3 sequences; 9% to 12% are singletons. This clonotype was counted many times. Its antigen is unidentified. Trimming at V came to 3 bases and at J to 8 bases, leaving 4 bases not matched to a gene. Per germline, CDR1 KGHSH and CDR2 LQKENI. The length of the CDR3 is 14 residues. The origin of this receptor is a woman in her thirties with HTLV-1-associated myelopathy (HAM/TSP). The material sequenced was PBMCs. The chain combines TRBV18 with TRBJ1-6; 7 bases line up with TRBD1. The CDR3 nucleotides read TGTGCCAGCTCACCCGGGACAGTCGATTCACCCCTCCACTTT. As protein: CASSPGTVDSPLHF.